The 14 T cell receptor beta chains in this list originate from one sample, sequenced in a study of shared clonotypes between healthy human individuals. Data came from immunoSEQ multiplex PCR; TCRdb stores just in-frame clones and leaves some out. The sample consists of approximately 720,000 clones, about 91% of them appearing once. It was CD45RO-negative cells, positively selected for CCR7, that made up naive CD8 cells, with terminally differentiated effector memory CD45RA+ cells excluded. The sequencing sample was made of naive CD8+ T cells sorted from blood. Receptors were obtained from a young man in good health.

The chain recombines TRBV25-1 with TRBJ2-5, with 8 bases aligning to TRBD2. Trimming at V came to 5 bases and at J to 2 bases, leaving 7 bases not matched to a gene. CDR1 and CDR2 (germline): MGHDK, SYGVNS. The CDR3 is 15 amino acids. In DNA form, the CDR3 reads TGTGCCAGCAGTAGAACTAGCGGTTTACAAGAGACCCAGTACTTC. This translates into CASSRTSGLQETQYF.

The rearrangement joins TRBV15 to TRBJ2-5; either TRBD1 or TRBD2 may supply D (5 bases each). The CDR3 covers 19 residues. The V end was cut by 0 bases, the J end by 5 bases, with 25 bases between. Germline CDR1 is LNHNV and CDR2 is YYDKDF (reference sequence). The CDR3 spells CATSRDWGRSAPAWETQYF. The CDR3 DNA reads as TGTGCCACCAGCAGAGATTGGGGGAGATCCGCCCCTGCTTGGGAGACCCAGTACTTC.

This sequence joins TRBV5-4 and TRBJ2-1; 11 bases line up with TRBD2. Germline CDR1 reads SGHNT; CDR2 reads YYREEE (reference sequence). The CDR3 length is 15 residues. The trim removed 4 bases at V and 0 bases at J, leaving 0 bases unmatched. The CDR3, as DNA: TGTGCCAGCAGCGGGACTAGCGGCTCCTACAATGAGCAGTTCTTC. This sequence encodes CASSGTSGSYNEQFF. The variable domain in full, with the rest retrieved from reference TRBV5-4 and TRBJ2-1, is ETGVTQSPTHLIKTRGQQVTLRCSSQSGHNTVSWYQQALGQGPQFIFQYYREEENGRGNFPPRFSGLQFPNYSSELNVNALELDDSALYLCASSGTSGSYNEQFFGPGTRLTVL.

This chain connects TRBV15 to TRBJ2-3, with 8 bases matching TRBD1. The germline CDR1 and CDR2 sequences are LNHNV and YYDKDF (reference sequence). J lost 4 bases, V lost 5 bases, and 5 bases had no gene match. This CDR3 comprises 14 residues. For the CDR3, the DNA is TGTGCCACCAGCCCCGGACAGGGCGCAGATACGCAGTATTTT. It is translated as CATSPGQGADTQYF.

V and J are TRBV29-1 and TRBJ2-7; 11 positions agree with TRBD1. CDR3 size: 13 residues. Germline assignment: CDR1 SQVTM and CDR2 ANQGSEA. V shed 3 bases, J shed 4 bases, and the junction held 2 bases outside the gene matches. The CDR3: CSVERDRGYEQYF. CDR3 DNA: TGCAGCGTTGAGAGGGACAGGGGGTACGAGCAGTACTTC.

V is TRBV5-5 and J is TRBJ1-1, with D perhaps matching TRBD1 (5 bases). Deletions cut 3 bases from V and 2 bases from J, with 8 bases between. CDR1 and CDR2 (germline): SGHKS, YYEKEE (reference sequence). CDR3 length equals 13 residues. The CDR3 reads CASSWGTNTEAFF. The CDR3 DNA sequence: TGTGCCAGCAGCTGGGGCACTAACACTGAAGCTTTCTTT.

The chain employs TRBV4-1 and TRBJ2-2, with unresolved D. V lost 1 base to trimming and J lost 4 bases, with 10 bases between them. The germline V gene encodes CDR1 MGHRA and CDR2 YSYEKL. The CDR3 runs 15 residues. The chain's CDR3 is CASSQVLKATGELFF. The CDR3 nucleotides read TGCGCCAGCAGCCAAGTCCTAAAGGCCACCGGGGAGCTGTTTTTT.

The rearrangement uses TRBV7-8 and TRBJ2-1; D is ambiguous. The V gene's germline CDR1 is SGHVS and CDR2 FQNEAQ. V lost 3 bases to trimming and J lost 0 bases, with 9 bases between them. The CDR3 length is 15 residues. For the CDR3, the DNA is TGTGCCAGCAGCTTCAGCCGTAGCTCCTACAATGAGCAGTTCTTC. Translating it yields CASSFSRSSYNEQFF.

The chain uses TRBV7-2 and TRBJ2-2; no definite D call. Per germline, CDR1 SGHTA and CDR2 FQGNSA. V lost 0 bases, J lost 5 bases, and 7 bases lay in between. There are 14 residues in the CDR3. The DNA of the CDR3 is TGTGCCAGCAGCTTAGCTGGGTGGACCGGGGAGCTGTTTTTT. Translating gives CASSLAGWTGELFF.

J is TRBJ1-5 and V is TRBV10-2; D is unclear. Trimming removed 6 bases from V and 4 bases from J, with 13 bases in between. Looked up from germline, CDR1 is WSHSY and CDR2 is SAAADI. The length of the CDR3 is 14 residues. The CDR3 is CASRDGSRNQPQHF. DNA of the CDR3: TGCGCCAGCAGGGACGGTTCACGGAATCAGCCCCAGCATTTT.

V is TRBV28 and J is TRBJ2-2, with D tentatively TRBD1 or TRBD2 (6 bases each). The V gene lost 7 bases and the J gene lost 2 bases, with 17 bases spanning the gap. This CDR3 has 16 residues. Germline assignment: CDR1 MDHEN and CDR2 SYDVKM. The CDR3 DNA reads TGTGCCAGCACCCCCCTAGGAGGGGGAAACACCGGGGAGCTGTTTTTT. It yields the protein CASTPLGGGNTGELFF.

CDR3 nucleotide sequence: TGTGCCAGCAGACTAGCGGGAACCTACGAGCAGTACTTC. It specifies CASRLAGTYEQYF. This chain uses TRBV7-2 with TRBJ2-7, with 10 bases identical to TRBD2. Germline V gene data show CDR1 as SGHTA and CDR2 as FQGNSA. CDR3 length: 13 residues. Losses at the gene ends were 6 bases for V and 2 bases for J; bases not matched to a gene: 1.

The chain carries TRBV10-2 and TRBJ2-7, with D maybe TRBD1 (6 bases). The CDR3 is 15 residues long. V shed 5 bases and J shed 9 bases, with 23 bases lying between them. The germline V gene encodes CDR1 WSHSY and CDR2 SAAADI. CDR3 coding DNA: TGCGCCAGCAGTCTTCAGCAGGGGAATCCCACCGGGCAGTACTTC. This gives the protein CASSLQQGNPTGQYF.

This clone was picked up one time. The CDR3: CASSPGTSGSTDTQYF. In DNA form, the CDR3 reads TGTGCCAGCAGCCCAGGGACTAGCGGGAGCACAGATACGCAGTATTTT. This chain joins TRBV5-8 and TRBJ2-3; TRBD2 matches 12 bases. Losses at the gene ends were 4 bases for V and 0 bases for J; bases not matched to a gene: 3. In germline, CDR1 is SGHTS, CDR2 YDEGEE. The CDR3 is 16 residues long.